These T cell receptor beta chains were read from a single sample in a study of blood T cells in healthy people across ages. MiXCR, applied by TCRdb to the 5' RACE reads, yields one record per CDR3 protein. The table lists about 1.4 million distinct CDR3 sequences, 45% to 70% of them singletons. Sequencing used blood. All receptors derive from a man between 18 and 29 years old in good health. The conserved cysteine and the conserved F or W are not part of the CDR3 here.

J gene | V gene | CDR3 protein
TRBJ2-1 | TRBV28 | ASSLLGWDEQF
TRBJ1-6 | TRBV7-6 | ASSLARQGASWSSYNSPLH
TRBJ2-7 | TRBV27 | ASSLSGQGRYEQY
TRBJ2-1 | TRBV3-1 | ASSPSGGGTYNEQF
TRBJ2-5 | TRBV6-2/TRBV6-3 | ASSSPAGGNYNEQY
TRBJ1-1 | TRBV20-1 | SALLLRDTEAF
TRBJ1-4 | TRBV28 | ASSTRGEDEKLF
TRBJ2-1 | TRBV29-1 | SVKPGGHEQF
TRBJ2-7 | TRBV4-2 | ASSQDRDTNYEQY
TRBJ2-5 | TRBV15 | ATRDRIQQETQY
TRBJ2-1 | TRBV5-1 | ASSLAELGGFNEQF
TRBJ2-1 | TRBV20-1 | SARVRPYNEQF
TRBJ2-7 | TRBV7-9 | ASSPGKGKTPYEQY
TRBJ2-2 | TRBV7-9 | ASSDSGSSGELF
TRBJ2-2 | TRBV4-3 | ASNAVGGGTGELF
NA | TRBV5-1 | ASSTGTGGLFSEQY
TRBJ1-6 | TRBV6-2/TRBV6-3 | ASSYPTDYGEDLRNSPLH
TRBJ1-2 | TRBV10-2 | ASSELGQWANYGYT
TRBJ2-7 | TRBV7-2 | ASSLAHGGLYEQY
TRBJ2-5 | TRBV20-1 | SAGRIRGTVGQY
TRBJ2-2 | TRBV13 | ASSLDRGRLSGELF
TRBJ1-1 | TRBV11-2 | ASSLEAGGGLLNTEAF
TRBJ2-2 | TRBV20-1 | SGTGNSGELF
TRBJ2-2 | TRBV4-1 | AALAGGGELF
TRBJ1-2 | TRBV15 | ATSTTGGLYGYT
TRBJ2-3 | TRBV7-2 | ASSPRAGADTQY
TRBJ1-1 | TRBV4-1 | ASSQKGEAF
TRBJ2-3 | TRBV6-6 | ARSYSGGDTQY
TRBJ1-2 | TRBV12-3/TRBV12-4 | ASRPTRDREYYGYT
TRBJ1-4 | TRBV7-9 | ASSWDPGTNEKLF
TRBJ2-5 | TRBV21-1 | ASSKRGGQGQETQY
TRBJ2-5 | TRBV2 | ATTGNRETQY
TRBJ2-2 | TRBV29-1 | SVGSANTGELF
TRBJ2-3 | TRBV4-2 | ASSQDVGVDTQY
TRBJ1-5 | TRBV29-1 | SVGGTVNQPQH
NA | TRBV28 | ASSGTVPNYEQY
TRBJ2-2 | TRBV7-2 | ASSLVLLASGRTGELF
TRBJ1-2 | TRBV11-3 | ASSFSAGNFIYGYT
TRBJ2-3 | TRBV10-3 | AISDSLGSRSGEGTDTQY
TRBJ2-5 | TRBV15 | ATSRGVLQTQY
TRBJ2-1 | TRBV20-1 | SATTSGGYNEQF
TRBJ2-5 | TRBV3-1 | ASRKSDPYQETQY
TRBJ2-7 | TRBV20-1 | SARDRGVRTPY
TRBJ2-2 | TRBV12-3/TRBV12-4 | ASSFSGSGTGELF
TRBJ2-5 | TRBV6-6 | ASQIAGEETQY
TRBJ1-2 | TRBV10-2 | ATRDRGQDT
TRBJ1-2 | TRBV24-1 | ATSPSAVSYGYT
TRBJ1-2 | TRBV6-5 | ASRAGVGYGYT
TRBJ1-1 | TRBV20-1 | SAIPGLGGNTEAF
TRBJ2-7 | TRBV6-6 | ASSYSETDEQY
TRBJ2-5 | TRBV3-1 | ASSLRNINQETQY